The present T cell receptor (beta chain) was sequenced within a study of cytomegalovirus exposure and HLA in healthy donors. Across the study: Membership in the Caucasian-associated ancestry cluster was found for around four fifths of almost 400 genotyped donors.

Germline loops: CDR1 SGHNT, CDR2 YYREEE (reference sequence). V was pared by 2 bases and J by 0 bases, with 18 bases between. The CDR3 has 18 amino acids. Primers: 60 Vbeta forward and 13 Jbeta reverse. TCRdb's copy holds only in-frame clones and misses some; the assay was immunoSEQ multiplex PCR. Among about 130,000 clones, over 65% were seen once, and the ten largest hold 1.5% to 2%. For this clone: Its target is unknown.

Study-wide findings and caveats: The classifier reportedly diagnosed cytomegalovirus status with high sensitivity and specificity.

The rearrangement links TRBV5-4 to TRBJ2-1; tentative D call: TRBD2 (5 bases). This clonotype was sampled from a female donor in good health and CMV-seropositive. The sequencing input was PBMCs. The DNA of the CDR3 is TGTGCCAGCAGCTTTGAGCCTAGCCTCATCCGCTCCTACAATGAGCAGTTCTTC. Translating it yields CASSFEPSLIRSYNEQFF. Looking up the rest from reference TRBV5-4 and TRBJ2-1 gives the full variable domain: ETGVTQSPTHLIKTRGQQVTLRCSSQSGHNTVSWYQQALGQGPQFIFQYYREEENGRGNFPPRFSGLQFPNYSSELNVNALELDDSALYLCASSFEPSLIRSYNEQFFGPGTRLTVL.